The 20 T cell receptor beta chains below were found in one sample sequenced in a study of OX40 agonist ivuxolimab in advanced cancers. TCRdb's copy holds only in-frame clones and misses some; the assay was immunoSEQ multiplex PCR. The table has about 76,000 clones, about 88% seen once. The input for sequencing was CD4+ or CD8+ T cells sorted from blood, taken in a trial of the OX40 agonist ivuxolimab. Source of these receptors: an adult with an advanced solid tumor such as melanoma, head and neck, liver or kidney cancer.

The table lists this clone with a count of one. This chain uses TRBV5-6 with TRBJ2-1, with 11 bases lining up with TRBD2. V lost 7 bases and J lost 5; bases outside the gene matches: 5. The CDR3 covers 14 residues. Per germline, CDR1 SGHDT and CDR2 YYEEEE. The CDR3 spells CASGPGLADNEQFF. Here the CDR3 DNA reads TGTGCCAGCGGTCCGGGACTAGCGGACAATGAGCAGTTCTTC.

This clone came up once. J is TRBJ1-2 and V is TRBV9; D not resolved. This CDR3 contains 12 residues. The germline V gene has CDR1 SGDLS and CDR2 YYNGEE. V was shortened by 3 bases and J by 7 bases, with 10 bases between the two germline ends. For the CDR3, the DNA is TGTGCCAGCAGCGGGGTTAAGGGTGGCTACACCTTC. Translating it yields CASSGVKGGYTF.

The chain joins TRBV7-6 to TRBJ2-5, with a possible D match to TRBD1 (5 bases). CDR1 is SGHVS and CDR2 is FNYEAQ in the germline V gene. Between the trimmed V and J ends, which lost 2 bases and 3 bases, there was a span of 10 bases. This CDR3 has 14 residues. This CDR3 reads CASSLFVTEETQYF. CDR3 DNA sequence: TGTGCCAGCAGCTTATTCGTGACAGAAGAGACCCAGTACTTC.

The rearrangement links TRBV6-1 to TRBJ2-7; 11 bases agree with TRBD2. The CDR3 sequence is 12 residues long. Losses at the gene ends were 8 bases for V and 9 bases for J; bases not matched to a gene: 6. Germline V lookup: CDR1 MNHNS, CDR2 SASEGT. In DNA form, the CDR3 reads TGTGCCAGCGGGACTAGCGGCCTGATGCAGTACTTC. Encoded protein: CASGTSGLMQYF.

This chain joins TRBV4-3 and TRBJ2-7, with TRBD2 matching 7 bases. Germline V gene data show CDR1 as LGHNA and CDR2 as YSLEER. The CDR3 runs to 15 residues. Trimming removed 0 bases from V and 3 bases from J; junction bases left unmatched: 5. The chain's CDR3 is CASSQDRASGYEQYF. DNA of the CDR3: TGCGCCAGCAGCCAAGACCGGGCTAGCGGCTACGAGCAGTACTTC.

This clone was counted between two and nine times. The V and J genes are TRBV2 and TRBJ1-6; a possible D gene is TRBD1 (5 bases). This CDR3 contains 19 residues. Germline values: CDR1 SNHLY, CDR2 FYNNEI. Deletions cut 2 bases from V and 1 base from J, with 18 bases between. The CDR3 coding sequence is TGTGCCAGCAGTGAAAGCGGGACGCCGGGGGGTTCCTATAATTCACCCCTCCACTTT. It translates to CASSESGTPGGSYNSPLHF.

The chain employs TRBV9 and TRBJ2-7; D is tentatively TRBD1 or TRBD2 (5 bases each). V lost 3 bases, J lost 2 bases, and 9 bases lay in between. The CDR3 runs 13 residues. Germline CDR1 SGDLS, CDR2 YYNGEE. CDR3 region: CASSAGTAYEQYF. The CDR3 DNA follows: TGTGCCAGCAGCGCCGGGACGGCCTACGAGCAGTACTTC.

The rearrangement uses TRBV28 and TRBJ1-5; TRBD1 aligns across 8 bases. The CDR3 runs to 19 residues. Trimming at V came to 3 bases and at J to 7 bases, leaving 20 bases not matched to a gene. CDR1 is MDHEN and CDR2 is SYDVKM in the germline V gene. CDR3 region: CASSFVVGVESGGEQPQHF. The DNA for the CDR3 is TGTGCCAGCAGTTTTGTGGTCGGGGTGGAGTCAGGGGGCGAACAGCCCCAGCATTTT.

The chain recombines TRBV5-6 with TRBJ2-7; no clear D. The germline V and J ends were trimmed by 4 bases and 4 bases, with 30 bases remaining between them. The length of the CDR3 is 19 residues. The V gene's germline CDR1 is SGHDT and CDR2 YYEEEE. The DNA for the CDR3 is TGTGCCAGCAGCCAAACCCGGCCACGGTTGGCGGAGCTTCTTTACGAGCAGTACTTC. It yields the protein CASSQTRPRLAELLYEQYF.

This clone was detected a few times. This chain's CDR3 is CASSPGQGRVGYTF. CDR3 sequence (DNA): TGTGCCAGCAGTCCGGGACAGGGCAGGGTAGGCTACACCTTC. This chain links TRBV2 with TRBJ1-2, with 9 bases fitting TRBD1. Germline assignment: CDR1 SNHLY and CDR2 FYNNEI. Trimming removed 5 bases from V and 8 bases from J; junction bases left unmatched: 9. CDR3 length: 14 residues.

The CDR3 reads CASSVPGASANTGELFF. Here the CDR3 DNA reads TGTGCCAGCAGCGTACCCGGGGCTAGCGCGAACACCGGGGAGCTGTTTTTT. V gene TRBV9 combines with J gene TRBJ2-2; D possibly corresponds to TRBD2 (6 bases). V gave up 1 base and J gave up 0 bases, with 13 bases separating them. The CDR3 length is 17 residues. Germline CDR1 SGDLS, CDR2 YYNGEE.

This rearrangement joins TRBV4-1 to TRBJ1-5; 7 positions agree with TRBD1. The CDR3 is made up of 15 amino acids. The ends lost 4 bases at V and 2 bases at J; junction bases unmatched: 5. Looked up from germline, CDR1 is MGHRA and CDR2 is YSYEKL. CDR3 DNA sequence: TGCGCCAGCAGCCGGCTTACAGGGGGCAATCAGCCCCAGCATTTT. This codes for CASSRLTGGNQPQHF.

The chain is built from TRBV5-4 and TRBJ2-1, with a tentative D call TRBD2 (7 bases). V lost 5 bases to trimming and J lost 13 bases, with 19 bases between them. Germline assignment: CDR1 SGHNT and CDR2 YYREEE (reference sequence). The CDR3 has 13 residues. CDR3 DNA sequence: TGTGCCAGCAGGACTATAGGGGGGGAGCGTCAGTTCTTC. This encodes CASRTIGGERQFF.

A single count supports this clone. The chain has TRBV4-1 and TRBJ2-7; D assignment may be TRBD1 or TRBD2 (5 bases each). CDR3 length: 17 residues. Germline-derived CDR1 and CDR2 are MGHRA and YSYEKL. V was cut by 1 base and J by 3 bases, with 19 bases left in between. The CDR3 DNA reads TGCGCCAGCAGCCAAGTCCGGGACGCGGCGAGGGTCTACGAGCAGTACTTC. It encodes CASSQVRDAARVYEQYF.

Only one count was recorded for this clone. V gene TRBV23-1 combines with J gene TRBJ2-7; tentatively, D is TRBD1 or TRBD2 (5 bases each). TRBV23-1 carries the ORF label, with uncertain function. V gave up 4 bases and J gave up 3 bases, with 16 bases separating them. The CDR3 length is 15 residues. The CDR3 loop is CASSRVPQGDYEQYF. The CDR3 DNA follows: TGCGCCAGCAGTCGGGTCCCCCAGGGAGACTACGAGCAGTACTTC.

The table lists this clone with a few counts. J is TRBJ1-1 and V is TRBV6-1; 9 positions match TRBD1. V lost 7 bases and J lost 10; bases outside the gene matches: 13. Germline CDR1 reads MNHNS; CDR2 reads SASEGT. The CDR3 totals 14 residues. CDR3 coding DNA: TGTGCCAGCATATTCTCACAGGGGGCTAGCTCAGCTTTCTTT. It encodes CASIFSQGASSAFF.

This chain connects TRBV5-6 to TRBJ2-3, with unresolved D. CDR1 and CDR2 (germline): SGHDT, YYEEEE. Between the trimmed V and J ends, which lost 0 bases and 4 bases, there was a span of 6 bases. This CDR3 has 13 amino acids. CDR3 sequence (DNA): TGTGCCAGCAGCTTGGGAGTCCCAGATACGCAGTATTTT. Translating it yields CASSLGVPDTQYF.

The chain has TRBV19 and TRBJ1-1; unclear D gene. The V and J ends lost 3 bases and 3 bases respectively, with 14 bases between them. CDR1 and CDR2 (germline): LNHDA, SQIVND (reference sequence). This CDR3 has 15 amino acids. The CDR3 spells CASSMLAVQHTEAFF. In DNA, the CDR3 is TGTGCCAGTAGTATGCTCGCCGTTCAGCACACTGAAGCTTTCTTT.

Notes on this clone: Compared with germline, one end of the junction differs, possibly owing to a read error. The J gene is TRBJ2-1, the V gene TRBV30; D is possibly TRBD2 (5 bases). Germline loops: CDR1 GTSNPN, CDR2 SVGIG (reference sequence). The length of the CDR3 is 14 residues. CDR3 sequence reads: CAWSSAGSHNEQFF. For the CDR3, the DNA is TGTGCCTGGAGTTCGGCGGGCTCCCACAATGAGCAGTTCTTC.

The rearrangement links TRBV14 to TRBJ2-2; weak D call: TRBD2 (5 bases). The germline V gene has CDR1 SGHDN and CDR2 FVKESK. This CDR3 is built from 16 residues. With 4 bases removed from V and 7 bases from J, the gap between germline ends came to 19 bases. Written as DNA, the CDR3 is TGTGCCAGCAGCCCAAGTTGGTCGGGGAGCGGCGGGGAGCTGTTTTTT. Translated: CASSPSWSGSGGELFF.